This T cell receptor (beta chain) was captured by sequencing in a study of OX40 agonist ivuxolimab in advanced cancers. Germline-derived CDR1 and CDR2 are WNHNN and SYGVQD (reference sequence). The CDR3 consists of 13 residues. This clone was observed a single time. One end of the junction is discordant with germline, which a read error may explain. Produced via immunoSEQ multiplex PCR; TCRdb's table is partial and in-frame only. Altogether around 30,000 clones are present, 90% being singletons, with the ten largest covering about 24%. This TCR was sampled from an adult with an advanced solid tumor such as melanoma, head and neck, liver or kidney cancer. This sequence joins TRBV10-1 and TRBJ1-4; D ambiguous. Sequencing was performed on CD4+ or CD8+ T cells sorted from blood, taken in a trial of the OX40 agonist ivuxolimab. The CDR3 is CASSDRSNGKLFF. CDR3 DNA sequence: TGCGCCAGCAGTGACAGGAGTAATGGAAAACTGTTTTTT.